This T cell receptor (beta chain) was sequenced in a study of blood T cell repertoires in COVID-19. Method: immunoSEQ multiplex PCR; TCRdb's copy keeps in-frame clones and lacks some. This table holds 250,000 to 300,000 clones, 80% to 90% found once. From germline, CDR1 is MNHEY and CDR2 SVGAGI. Between the trimmed V and J ends, which lost 11 bases and 5 bases, there was a span of 21 bases. The CDR3 consists of 15 residues. The sequencing sample was made of peripheral blood. The clonotype comes from a man under 40 with active or convalescent COVID-19. V gene TRBV6-5 combines with J gene TRBJ2-2; TRBD1 might be the D (5 bases). The CDR3 nucleotides read TGTGCCGCGGACCCAGACAGTGTCGCAACCGGGGAGCTGTTTTTT. The encoded protein is CAADPDSVATGELFF.